The T cell receptor beta chain under discussion was sequenced for a study of T cells in narcolepsy. On the study more broadly: Enrolled donors included narcolepsy type 1 or type 2 patients and healthy controls.

Germline lookup yields CDR1 SEHNR and CDR2 FQNEAQ (reference sequence). V lost 5 bases to trimming and J lost 6 bases; unmatched junction nucleotides: 5. The CDR3 is 14 amino acids. Concerning this clone: Antigen: not known.

Profiled with immunoSEQ multiplex PCR; TCRdb holds only in-frame clones, not every one. This sample has 25,000 to 35,000 clones, with 82% found just once. Study-level points and caveats: Blood of same and different patients, but not healthy controls, reportedly held recurring autoreactive clonotypes. Same-patient CSF and blood CD4+ T cell clonotypes included HCRT-specific and TRIB2-specific autoreactive ones.

Sequenced material: CD45RA- memory CD4+ T cells from PBMCs. The chain has TRBV7-9 and TRBJ2-7; 12 bases are shared with TRBD1. The origin of this receptor is a human donor with narcolepsy. CDR3 amino acids: CASSQGQGAREQYF. The CDR3 region has the DNA TGTGCCAGCAGCCAGGGACAGGGGGCGCGCGAGCAGTACTTC.